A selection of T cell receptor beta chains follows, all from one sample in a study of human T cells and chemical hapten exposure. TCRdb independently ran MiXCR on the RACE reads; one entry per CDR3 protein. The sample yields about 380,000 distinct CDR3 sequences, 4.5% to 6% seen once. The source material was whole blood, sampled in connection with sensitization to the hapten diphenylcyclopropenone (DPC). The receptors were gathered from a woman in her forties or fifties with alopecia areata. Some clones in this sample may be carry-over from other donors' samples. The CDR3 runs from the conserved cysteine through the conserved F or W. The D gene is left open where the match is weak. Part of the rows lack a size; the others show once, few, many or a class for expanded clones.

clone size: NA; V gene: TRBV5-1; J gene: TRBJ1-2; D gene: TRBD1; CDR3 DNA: TGCGCCAGCAGCTATACAGGGGACTATGGCTACACCTTC; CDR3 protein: CASSYTGDYGYTF
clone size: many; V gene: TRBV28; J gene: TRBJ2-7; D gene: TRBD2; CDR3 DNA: TGTGCCAGCAGTCCCTCCGGACTAGCGGGAGGACTTTCCTACGAGCAGTACTTC; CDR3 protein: CASSPSGLAGGLSYEQYF
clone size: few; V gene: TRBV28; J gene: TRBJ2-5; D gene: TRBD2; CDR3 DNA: TGTGCCAGCAGTTCCGGGGGAGGGGTCCCATCCCAGTACTTC; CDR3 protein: CASSSGGGVPSQYF
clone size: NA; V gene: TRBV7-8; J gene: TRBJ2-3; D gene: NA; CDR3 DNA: TGTGCCAGCAGCTTAGCGGGGGTAGACGCAAGCGCAGATACGCAGTATTTT; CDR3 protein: CASSLAGVDASADTQYF
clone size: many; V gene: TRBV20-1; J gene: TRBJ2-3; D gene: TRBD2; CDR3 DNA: TGCAGTGCTAGAGATTGGGATAGCGGGACCAGCACAGATACGCAGTATTTT; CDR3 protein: CSARDWDSGTSTDTQYF
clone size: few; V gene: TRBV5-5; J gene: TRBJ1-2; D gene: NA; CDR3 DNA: TGTGCCAGCAGCTTGGAGGACTCCTTTAACTATGGCTACACCTTC; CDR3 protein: CASSLEDSFNYGYTF
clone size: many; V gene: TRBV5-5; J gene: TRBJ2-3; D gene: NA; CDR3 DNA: TGTGCCATCGAGGAGGGAGATACGCAGTATTTT; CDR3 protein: CAIEEGDTQYF
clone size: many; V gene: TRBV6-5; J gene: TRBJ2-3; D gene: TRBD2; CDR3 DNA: TGTGCCAGCAGTTCTCCTAGCGGGAGTTTAGGGGATACGCAGTATTTT; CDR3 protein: CASSSPSGSLGDTQYF
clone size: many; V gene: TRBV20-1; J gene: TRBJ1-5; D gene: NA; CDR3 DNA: TGCAGTGCTCAAATCGGCGCTCAACAGCCCCAGCATTTT; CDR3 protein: CSAQIGAQQPQHF
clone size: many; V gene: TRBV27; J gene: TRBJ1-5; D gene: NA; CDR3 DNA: TGTGCCAGCAGGTCAGGGCTGTTTCATAGCAATCAGCCCCAGCATTTT; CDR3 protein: CASRSGLFHSNQPQHF
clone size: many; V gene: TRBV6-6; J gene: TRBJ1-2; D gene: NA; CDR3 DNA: TGTGCCAGCAGTTACGGGCGCGGCTATGGCTACACCTTC; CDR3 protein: CASSYGRGYGYTF
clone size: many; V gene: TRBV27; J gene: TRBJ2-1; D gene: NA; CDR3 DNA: TGTGCCACCTCTAGGGCGAACCTAGCGCACAATGAGCAGTTCTTC; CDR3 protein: CATSRANLAHNEQFF
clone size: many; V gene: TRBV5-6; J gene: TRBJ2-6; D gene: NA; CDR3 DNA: TGTGCCAGCAGCTTCGAGGGGACTGGGGCCAACGTCCTGACTTTC; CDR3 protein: CASSFEGTGANVLTF
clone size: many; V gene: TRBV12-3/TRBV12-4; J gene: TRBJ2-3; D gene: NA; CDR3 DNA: TGTGCCAGCAGGCCCGTCACAGATACGCAGTATTTT; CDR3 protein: CASRPVTDTQYF
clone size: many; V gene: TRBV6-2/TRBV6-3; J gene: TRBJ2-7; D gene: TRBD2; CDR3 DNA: TGTGCCAGCAGCCTCGCGCTAGCGGGAAAATTGAGCGAGCAGTACTTC; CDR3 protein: CASSLALAGKLSEQYF
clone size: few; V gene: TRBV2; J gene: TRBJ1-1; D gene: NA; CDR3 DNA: TGTGCCAGCAGTGGGACACGGAACACTGAAGCTTTCTTT; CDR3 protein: CASSGTRNTEAFF
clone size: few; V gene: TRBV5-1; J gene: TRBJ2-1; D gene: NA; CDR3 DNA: TGCGCCAGCAGCTTGGCCTCCGTAACGTTCTTC; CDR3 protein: CASSLASVTFF
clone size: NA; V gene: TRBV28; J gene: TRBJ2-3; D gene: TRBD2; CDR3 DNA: TGTGCCAGCAGTTTAGGGGGCGGGGGGCGTCCAGATACGCAGTATTTT; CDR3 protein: CASSLGGGGRPDTQYF
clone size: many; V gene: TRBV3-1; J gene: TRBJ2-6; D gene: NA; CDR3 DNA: TGTGCCAGCAGCCAAGGCATCCGGGAAGGCCTGACTTTC; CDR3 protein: CASSQGIREGLTF
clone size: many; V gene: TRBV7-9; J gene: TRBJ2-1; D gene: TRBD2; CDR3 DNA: TGTGCCAGCAGCTTAGAGACTAGCGGGAGGGCAAGATATGAGCAGTTCTTC; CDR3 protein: CASSLETSGRARYEQFF
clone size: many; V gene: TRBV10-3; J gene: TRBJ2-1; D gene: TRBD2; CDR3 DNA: TGTGCCATCAGTGAGGAGGAACTAGCGGGGTATGAAAGGTTGTCCTACAATGAGCAGTTCTTC; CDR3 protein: CAISEEELAGYERLSYNEQFF
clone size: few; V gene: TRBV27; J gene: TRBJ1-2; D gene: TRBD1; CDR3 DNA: TGTGCCACCCGGACAGGTCCGGGCTACACCTTC; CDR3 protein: CATRTGPGYTF
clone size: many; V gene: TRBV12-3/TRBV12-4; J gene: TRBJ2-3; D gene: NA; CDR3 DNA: TGTGCCAGCAGTGCCGACACCCTCACGGAGTATTTT; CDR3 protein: CASSADTLTEYF
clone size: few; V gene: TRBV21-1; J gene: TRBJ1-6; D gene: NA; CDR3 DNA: TGTGCCAGCAGCGCAACGGGACAGCTAAATTCACCCCTCCACTTT; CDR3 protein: CASSATGQLNSPLHF
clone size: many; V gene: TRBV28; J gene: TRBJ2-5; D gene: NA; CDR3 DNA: TGTGCCAGCAGCCAAGAGACCCAGTACTTC; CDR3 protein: CASSQETQYF
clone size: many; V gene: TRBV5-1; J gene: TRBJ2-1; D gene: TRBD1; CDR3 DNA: TGTGCCAGCAGTTCGGGACAGGGGTACAATGAGCAGTTCTTC; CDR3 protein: CASSSGQGYNEQFF
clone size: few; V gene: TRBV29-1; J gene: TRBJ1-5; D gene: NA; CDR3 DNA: TGCAGCGCAGCCAGGGATAGCAATCAGCCCCAGCATTTT; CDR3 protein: CSAARDSNQPQHF
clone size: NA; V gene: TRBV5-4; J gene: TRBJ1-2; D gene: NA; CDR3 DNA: TGTGCCAGCAGCTTATCGTCCGGCAGGGCCTATGGCTACACCTTC; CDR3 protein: CASSLSSGRAYGYTF
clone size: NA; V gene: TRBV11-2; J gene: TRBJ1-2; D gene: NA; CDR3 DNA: TGTGCCAGCAGCTTAAAGCTGGGGGCAGTAGGCTACACCTTC; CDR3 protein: CASSLKLGAVGYTF
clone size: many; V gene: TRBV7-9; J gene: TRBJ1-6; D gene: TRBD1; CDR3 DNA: TGTGCCAGCAGCTGGGGGACAGGGCGGAATTCACCCCTCCACTTT; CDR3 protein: CASSWGTGRNSPLHF
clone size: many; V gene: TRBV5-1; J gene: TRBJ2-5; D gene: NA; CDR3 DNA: TGCGCCAGCAGCTGGGACCAAGAGACCCAGTACTTC; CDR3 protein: CASSWDQETQYF
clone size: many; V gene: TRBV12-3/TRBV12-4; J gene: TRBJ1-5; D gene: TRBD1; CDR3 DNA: TGTGCCAGCAGTCCCGGGGACAGTTATAGCAATCAGCCCCAGCATTTT; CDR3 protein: CASSPGDSYSNQPQHF
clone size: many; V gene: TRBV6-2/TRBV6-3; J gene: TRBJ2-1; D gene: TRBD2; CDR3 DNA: TGTGCCAGCAGTGGGGGACTAGCGGGGGGTCGCTCCTACAATGAGCAGTTCTTC; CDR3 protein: CASSGGLAGGRSYNEQFF
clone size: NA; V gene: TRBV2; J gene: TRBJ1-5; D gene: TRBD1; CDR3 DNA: TGTGACAGCAGCTTCCAGGGGGCAGGGCAGCCCCAGCATTTT; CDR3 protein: CDSSFQGAGQPQHF
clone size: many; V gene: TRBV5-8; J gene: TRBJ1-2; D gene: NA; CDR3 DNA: TGTGCCAGCAGCTTGGACACCATTAACTATGGCTACACCTTC; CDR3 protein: CASSLDTINYGYTF
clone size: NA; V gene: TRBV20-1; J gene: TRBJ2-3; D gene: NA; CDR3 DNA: TGCAGTGCTAGAGGGGACGGACGCACAGATACGCAGTATTTT; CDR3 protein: CSARGDGRTDTQYF
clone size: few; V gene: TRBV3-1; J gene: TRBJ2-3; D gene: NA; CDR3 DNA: TGTGCCAGCAGCCACGCTGGGGGGAAGAGCACAGATACGCAGTATTTT; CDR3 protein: CASSHAGGKSTDTQYF
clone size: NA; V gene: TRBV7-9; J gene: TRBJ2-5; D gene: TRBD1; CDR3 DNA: TGTGCCAGCAGCAAAGATTTCGGGACAGGGCATGAAGAGACCCAGTACTTC; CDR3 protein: CASSKDFGTGHEETQYF
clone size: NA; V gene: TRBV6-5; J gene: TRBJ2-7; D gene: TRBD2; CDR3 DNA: TGTGCCAGCAGTTACGCGACTAGCGGGACGTACGAGCAGTACTTC; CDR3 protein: CASSYATSGTYEQYF
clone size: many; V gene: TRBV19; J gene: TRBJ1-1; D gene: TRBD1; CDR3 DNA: TGTGCCAGTAGTAGACCCCAGGGGGCAGACACTGAAGCTTTCTTT; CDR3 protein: CASSRPQGADTEAFF
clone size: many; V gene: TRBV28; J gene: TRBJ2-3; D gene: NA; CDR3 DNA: TGTGCCAGCGGCCAGACCAATATTGCAGATACGCAGTATTTT; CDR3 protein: CASGQTNIADTQYF
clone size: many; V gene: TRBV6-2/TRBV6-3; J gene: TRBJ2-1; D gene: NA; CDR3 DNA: TGTGCCAGCACAGGATCAGGGCCTCGCGAGCAGTTCTTC; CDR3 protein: CASTGSGPREQFF
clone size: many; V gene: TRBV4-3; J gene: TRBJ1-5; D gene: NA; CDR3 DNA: TGCGCCAGCAGCCAAGATAATGACAAGGGACCCCAGCATTTT; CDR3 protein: CASSQDNDKGPQHF
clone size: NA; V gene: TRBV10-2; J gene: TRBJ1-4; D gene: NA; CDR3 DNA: TGCGCCAGCAGCCCCCGAGGATTGGGGGAAAAACTGTTTTTT; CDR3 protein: CASSPRGLGEKLFF
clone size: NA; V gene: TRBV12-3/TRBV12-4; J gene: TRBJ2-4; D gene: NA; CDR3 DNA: TGTGCCAGCAGTTTAGCCGCAGGGTCCAAAAACATTCAGTACTTC; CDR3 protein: CASSLAAGSKNIQYF
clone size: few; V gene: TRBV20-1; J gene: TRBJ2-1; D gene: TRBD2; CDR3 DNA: TGCAGTGCTACCCCGATAGCGGGAGTCTCAGGAGATGAGCAGTTCTTC; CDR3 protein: CSATPIAGVSGDEQFF
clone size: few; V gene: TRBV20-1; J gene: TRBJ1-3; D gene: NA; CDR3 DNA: TGCAGTGCTCCTGCCGGCTCTGGAAACACCATATATTTT; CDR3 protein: CSAPAGSGNTIYF
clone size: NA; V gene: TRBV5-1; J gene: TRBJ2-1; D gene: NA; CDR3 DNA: TGCGCCAGCAGCTTGGGACTTTTCAATGAGCAGTTCTTC; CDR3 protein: CASSLGLFNEQFF
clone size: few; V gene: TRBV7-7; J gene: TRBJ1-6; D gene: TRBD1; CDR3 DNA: TGTGCCAGCAGCGTTCAGGGGGTGCTCTATAATTCACCCCTCCACTTT; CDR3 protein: CASSVQGVLYNSPLHF
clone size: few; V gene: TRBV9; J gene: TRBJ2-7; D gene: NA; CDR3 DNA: TGTGCCAGCAGCCCCTCGCACGCTACCGACGAGCAGTACTTC; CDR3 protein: CASSPSHATDEQYF
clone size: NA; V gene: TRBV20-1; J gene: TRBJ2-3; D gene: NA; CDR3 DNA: TGCAGTGCCAGAGCCCTGTTATCGCCGGTGGATACGCAGTATTTT; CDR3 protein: CSARALLSPVDTQYF
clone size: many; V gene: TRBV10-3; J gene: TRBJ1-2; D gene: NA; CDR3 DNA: TGTGCCATCAGTGGCTGGGAGGTCAAGGGTCTTGGCTACACCTTC; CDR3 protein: CAISGWEVKGLGYTF
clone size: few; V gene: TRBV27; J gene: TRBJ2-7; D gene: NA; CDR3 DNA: TGTGCCAGCAGTTTAACGGGGTACTACGAGCAGTACTTC; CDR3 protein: CASSLTGYYEQYF
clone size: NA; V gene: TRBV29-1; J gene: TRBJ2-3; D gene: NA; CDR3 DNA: TGCAGCGTATCACAGGCAGATACGCAGTATTTT; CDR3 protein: CSVSQADTQYF
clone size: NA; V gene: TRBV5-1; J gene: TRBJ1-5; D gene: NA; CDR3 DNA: TGCGCCAGCAGCTTGGTACCGATTAGCAATCAGCCCCAGCATTTT; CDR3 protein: CASSLVPISNQPQHF
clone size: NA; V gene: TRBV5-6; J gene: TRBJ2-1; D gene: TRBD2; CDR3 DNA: TGTGCCAGCAGCTCGTGGGTTAGCGGGAGGGCCGAGTTCTTC; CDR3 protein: CASSSWVSGRAEFF
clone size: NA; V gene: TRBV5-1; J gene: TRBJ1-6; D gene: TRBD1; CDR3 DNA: TGCGCCAGCAGCCCAGGGGGGAATAATTCACCCCTCCACTTT; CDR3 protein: CASSPGGNNSPLHF
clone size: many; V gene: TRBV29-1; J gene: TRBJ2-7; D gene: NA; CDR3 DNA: TGCAGCGTTGAAGATCGGGCCGGGGATGTATCCTACGAGCAGTACTTC; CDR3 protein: CSVEDRAGDVSYEQYF